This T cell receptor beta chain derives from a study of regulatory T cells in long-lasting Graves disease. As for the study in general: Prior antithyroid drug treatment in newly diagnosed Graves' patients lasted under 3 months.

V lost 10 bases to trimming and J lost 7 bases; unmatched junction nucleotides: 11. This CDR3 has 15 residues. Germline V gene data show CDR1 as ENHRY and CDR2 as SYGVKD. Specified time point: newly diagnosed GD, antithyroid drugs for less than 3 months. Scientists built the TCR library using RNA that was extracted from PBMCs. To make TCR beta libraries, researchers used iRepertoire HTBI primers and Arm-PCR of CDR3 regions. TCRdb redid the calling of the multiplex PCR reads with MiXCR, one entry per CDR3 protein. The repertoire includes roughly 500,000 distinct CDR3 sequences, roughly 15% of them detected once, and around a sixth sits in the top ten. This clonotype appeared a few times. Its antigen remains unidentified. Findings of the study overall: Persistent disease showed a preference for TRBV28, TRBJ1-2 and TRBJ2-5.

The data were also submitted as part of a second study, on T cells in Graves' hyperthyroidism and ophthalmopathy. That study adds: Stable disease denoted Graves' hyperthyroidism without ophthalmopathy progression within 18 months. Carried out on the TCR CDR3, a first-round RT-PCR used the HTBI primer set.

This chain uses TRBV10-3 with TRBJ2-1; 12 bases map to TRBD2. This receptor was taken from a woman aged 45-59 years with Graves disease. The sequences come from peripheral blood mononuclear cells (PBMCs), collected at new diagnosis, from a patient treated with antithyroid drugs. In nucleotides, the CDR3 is TGTGCCACTTGGTCGACTAGCGGGAGTGCAAATGAGCAGTTCTTC. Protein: CATWSTSGSANEQFF.